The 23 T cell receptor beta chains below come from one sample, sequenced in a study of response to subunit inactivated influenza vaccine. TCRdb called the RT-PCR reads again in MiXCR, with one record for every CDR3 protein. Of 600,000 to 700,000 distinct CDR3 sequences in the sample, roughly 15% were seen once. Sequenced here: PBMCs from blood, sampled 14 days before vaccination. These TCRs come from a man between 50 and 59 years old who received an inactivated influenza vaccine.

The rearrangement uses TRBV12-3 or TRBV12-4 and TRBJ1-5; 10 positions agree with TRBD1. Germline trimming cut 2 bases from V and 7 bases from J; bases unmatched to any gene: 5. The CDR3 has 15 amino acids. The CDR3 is CASSLSRTGGQPQHF. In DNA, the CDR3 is TGTGCCAGCAGTTTAAGTCGGACAGGGGGACAGCCCCAGCATTTT.

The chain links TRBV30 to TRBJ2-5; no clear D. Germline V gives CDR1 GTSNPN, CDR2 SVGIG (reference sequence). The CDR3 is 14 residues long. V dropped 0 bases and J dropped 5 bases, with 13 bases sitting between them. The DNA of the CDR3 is TGTGCCTGGAGTGTAGGGTTGGGGTGGGAGACCCAGTACTTC. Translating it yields CAWSVGLGWETQYF. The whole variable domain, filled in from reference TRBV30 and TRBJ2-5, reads SQTIHQWPATLVQPVGSPLSLECTVEGTSNPNLYWYRQAAGRGLQLLFYSVGIGQISSEVPQNLSASRPQDRQFILSSKKLLLSDSGFYLCAWSVGLGWETQYFGPGTRLLVL.

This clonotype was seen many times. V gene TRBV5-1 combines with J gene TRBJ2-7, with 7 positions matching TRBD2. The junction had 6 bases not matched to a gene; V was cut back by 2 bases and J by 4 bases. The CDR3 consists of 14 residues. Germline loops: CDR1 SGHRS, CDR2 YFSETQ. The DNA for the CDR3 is TGCGCCAGCAGCTTACGGGGGGAGGTTTACGAGCAGTACTTC. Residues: CASSLRGEVYEQYF.

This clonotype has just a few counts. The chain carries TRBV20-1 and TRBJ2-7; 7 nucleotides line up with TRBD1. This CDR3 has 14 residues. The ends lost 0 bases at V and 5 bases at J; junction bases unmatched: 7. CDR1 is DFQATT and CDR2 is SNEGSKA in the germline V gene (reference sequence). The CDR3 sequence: CSARDEGAKDEQYF. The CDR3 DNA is TGCAGTGCTAGAGATGAGGGGGCGAAGGACGAGCAGTACTTC.

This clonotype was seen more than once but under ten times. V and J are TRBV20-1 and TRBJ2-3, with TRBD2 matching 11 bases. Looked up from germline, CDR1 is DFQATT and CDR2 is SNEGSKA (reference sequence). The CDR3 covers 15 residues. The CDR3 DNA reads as TGCAGCGCCCGACCTCTAGCGGGAGGCCCAGATACGCAGTATTTT. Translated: CSARPLAGGPDTQYF.

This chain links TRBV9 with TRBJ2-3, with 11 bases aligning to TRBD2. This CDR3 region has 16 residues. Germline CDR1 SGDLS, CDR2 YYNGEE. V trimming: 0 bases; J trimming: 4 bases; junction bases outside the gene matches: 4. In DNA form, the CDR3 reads TGTGCCAGCAGCGTAGCCCTAGCGGGAGGAGCAGATACGCAGTATTTT. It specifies CASSVALAGGADTQYF. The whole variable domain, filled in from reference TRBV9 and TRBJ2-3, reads DSGVTQTPKHLITATGQRVTLRCSPRSGDLSVYWYQQSLDQGLQFLIQYYNGEERAKGNILERFSAQQFPDLHSELNLSSLELGDSALYFCASSVALAGGADTQYFGPGTRLTVL.

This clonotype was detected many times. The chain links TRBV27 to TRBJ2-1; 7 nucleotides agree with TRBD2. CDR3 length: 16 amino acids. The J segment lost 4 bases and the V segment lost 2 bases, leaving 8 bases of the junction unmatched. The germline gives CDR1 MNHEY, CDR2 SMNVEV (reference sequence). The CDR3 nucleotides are TGTGCCAGCAGTTTAATAGCGGGTATTATTTACAATGAGCAGTTCTTC. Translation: CASSLIAGIIYNEQFF.

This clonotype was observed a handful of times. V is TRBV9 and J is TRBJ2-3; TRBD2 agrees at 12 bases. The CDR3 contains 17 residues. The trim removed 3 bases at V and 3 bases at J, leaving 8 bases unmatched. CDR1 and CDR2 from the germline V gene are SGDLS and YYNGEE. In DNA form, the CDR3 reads TGTGCCAGCAGCGCTACGACTAGCGGGAGAAGTACAGATACGCAGTATTTT. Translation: CASSATTSGRSTDTQYF.

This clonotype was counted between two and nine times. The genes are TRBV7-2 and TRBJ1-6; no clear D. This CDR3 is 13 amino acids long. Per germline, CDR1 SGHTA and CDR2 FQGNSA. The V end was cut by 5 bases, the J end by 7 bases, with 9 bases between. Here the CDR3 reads CASSPRSNSPLHF. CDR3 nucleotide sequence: TGTGCCAGCAGCCCTAGGAGCAATTCACCCCTCCACTTT.

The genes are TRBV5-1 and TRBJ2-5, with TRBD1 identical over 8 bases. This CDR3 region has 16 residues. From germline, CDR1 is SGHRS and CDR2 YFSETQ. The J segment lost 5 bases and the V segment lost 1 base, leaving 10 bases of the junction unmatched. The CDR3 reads CASSLSVAGGAETQYF. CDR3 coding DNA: TGCGCCAGCAGCTTGAGCGTTGCAGGGGGCGCGGAGACCCAGTACTTC. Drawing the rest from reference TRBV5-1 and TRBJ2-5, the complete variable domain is KAGVTQTPRYLIKTRGQQVTLSCSPISGHRSVSWYQQTPGQGLQFLFEYFSETQRNKGNFPGRFSGRQFSNSRSEMNVSTLELGDSALYLCASSLSVAGGAETQYFGPGTRLLVL.

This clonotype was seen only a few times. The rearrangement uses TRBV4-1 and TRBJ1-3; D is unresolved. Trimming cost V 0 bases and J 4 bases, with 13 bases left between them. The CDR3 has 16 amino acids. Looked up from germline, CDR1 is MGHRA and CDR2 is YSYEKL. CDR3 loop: CASSQDSHRAGNTIYF. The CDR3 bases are TGCGCCAGCAGCCAAGATAGCCATCGGGCCGGAAACACCATATATTTT.

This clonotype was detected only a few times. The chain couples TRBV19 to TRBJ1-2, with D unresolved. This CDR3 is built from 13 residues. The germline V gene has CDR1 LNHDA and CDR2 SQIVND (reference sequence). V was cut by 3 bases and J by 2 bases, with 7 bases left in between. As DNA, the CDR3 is TGTGCCAGTAGTATGTGGCAGAACTATGGCTACACCTTC. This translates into CASSMWQNYGYTF.

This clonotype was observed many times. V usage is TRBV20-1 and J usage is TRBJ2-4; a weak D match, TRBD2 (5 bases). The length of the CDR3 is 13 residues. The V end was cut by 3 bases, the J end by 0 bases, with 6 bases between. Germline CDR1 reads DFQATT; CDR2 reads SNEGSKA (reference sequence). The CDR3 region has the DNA TGCAGTGCTAGCGGGGTAGCCAAAAACATTCAGTACTTC. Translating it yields CSASGVAKNIQYF.

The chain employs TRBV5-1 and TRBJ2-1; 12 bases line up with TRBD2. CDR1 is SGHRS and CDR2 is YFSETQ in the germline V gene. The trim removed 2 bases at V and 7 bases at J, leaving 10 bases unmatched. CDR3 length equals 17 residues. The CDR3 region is CASSFRLAGVGRNEQFF. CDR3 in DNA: TGCGCCAGCAGCTTTCGACTAGCGGGAGTCGGGAGGAATGAGCAGTTCTTC.

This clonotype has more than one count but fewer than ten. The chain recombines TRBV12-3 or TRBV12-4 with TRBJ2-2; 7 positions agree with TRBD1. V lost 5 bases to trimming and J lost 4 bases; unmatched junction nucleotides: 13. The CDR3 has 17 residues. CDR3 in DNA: TGTGCCAGCAGTCCCATAATAACGGGACAGACCACCGGGGAGCTGTTTTTT. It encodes CASSPIITGQTTGELFF.

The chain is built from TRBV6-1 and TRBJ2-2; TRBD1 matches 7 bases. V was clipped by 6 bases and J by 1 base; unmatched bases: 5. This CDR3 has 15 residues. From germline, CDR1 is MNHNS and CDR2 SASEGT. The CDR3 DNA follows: TGTGCCAGCAGCTCGGGACAGCTGAACACCGGGGAGCTGTTTTTT. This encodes CASSSGQLNTGELFF.

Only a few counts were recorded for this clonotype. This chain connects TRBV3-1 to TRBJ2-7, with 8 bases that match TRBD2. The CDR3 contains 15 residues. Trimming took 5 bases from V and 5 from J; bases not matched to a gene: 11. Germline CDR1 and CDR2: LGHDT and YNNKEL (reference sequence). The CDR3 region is CASSFRSGSINEQYF. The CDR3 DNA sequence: TGTGCCAGCAGCTTCCGCAGCGGGAGTATCAACGAGCAGTACTTC.

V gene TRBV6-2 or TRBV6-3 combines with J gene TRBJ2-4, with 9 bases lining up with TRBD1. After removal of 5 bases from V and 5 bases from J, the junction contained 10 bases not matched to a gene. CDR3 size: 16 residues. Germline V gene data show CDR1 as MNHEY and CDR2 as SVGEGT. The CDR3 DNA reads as TGTGCCAGCAGTAAAGGGACAGGGTTTTACCAAAACATTCAGTACTTC. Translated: CASSKGTGFYQNIQYF.

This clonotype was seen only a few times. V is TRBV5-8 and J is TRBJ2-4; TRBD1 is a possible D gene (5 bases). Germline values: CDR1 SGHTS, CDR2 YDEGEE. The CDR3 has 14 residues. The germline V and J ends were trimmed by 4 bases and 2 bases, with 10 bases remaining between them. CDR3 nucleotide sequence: TGTGCCAGCAGCCCTCAGGGTCCCAAAAACATTCAGTACTTC. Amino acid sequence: CASSPQGPKNIQYF.

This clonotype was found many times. This CDR3 reads CASKNTGFTGELFF. The CDR3 nucleotides read TGTGCCAGCAAGAATACGGGGTTCACCGGGGAGCTGTTTTTT. The chain has TRBV12-3 or TRBV12-4 and TRBJ2-2; maybe TRBD2 (5 bases). CDR3 length equals 14 residues. The V end lost 7 bases, the J end lost 4 bases, and 13 bases lay between the germline ends.

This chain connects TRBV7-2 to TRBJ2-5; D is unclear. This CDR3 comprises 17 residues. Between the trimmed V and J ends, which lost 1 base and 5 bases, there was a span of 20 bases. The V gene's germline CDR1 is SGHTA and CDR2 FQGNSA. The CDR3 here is CASSLVVRLGGRETQYF. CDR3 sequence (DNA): TGTGCCAGCAGCTTAGTTGTTAGGCTAGGCGGCCGCGAGACCCAGTACTTC.

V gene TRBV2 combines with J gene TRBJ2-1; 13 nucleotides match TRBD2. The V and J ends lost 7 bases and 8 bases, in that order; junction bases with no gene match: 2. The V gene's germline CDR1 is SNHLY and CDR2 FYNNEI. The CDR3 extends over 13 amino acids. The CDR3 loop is CASTGLAGHEQFF. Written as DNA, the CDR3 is TGTGCCAGCACGGGACTAGCGGGACATGAGCAGTTCTTC. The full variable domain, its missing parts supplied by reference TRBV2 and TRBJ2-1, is EPEVTQTPSHQVTQMGQEVILRCVPISNHLYFYWYRQILGQKVEFLVSFYNNEISEKSEIFDDQFSVERPDGSNFTLKIRSTKLEDSAMYFCASTGLAGHEQFFGPGTRLTVL.

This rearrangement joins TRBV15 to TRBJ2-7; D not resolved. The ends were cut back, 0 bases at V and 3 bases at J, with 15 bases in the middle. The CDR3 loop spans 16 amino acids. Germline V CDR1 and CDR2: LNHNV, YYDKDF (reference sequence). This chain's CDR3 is CATSRERRATHYEQYF. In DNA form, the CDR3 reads TGTGCCACCAGCAGAGAGAGAAGGGCAACTCACTACGAGCAGTACTTC.